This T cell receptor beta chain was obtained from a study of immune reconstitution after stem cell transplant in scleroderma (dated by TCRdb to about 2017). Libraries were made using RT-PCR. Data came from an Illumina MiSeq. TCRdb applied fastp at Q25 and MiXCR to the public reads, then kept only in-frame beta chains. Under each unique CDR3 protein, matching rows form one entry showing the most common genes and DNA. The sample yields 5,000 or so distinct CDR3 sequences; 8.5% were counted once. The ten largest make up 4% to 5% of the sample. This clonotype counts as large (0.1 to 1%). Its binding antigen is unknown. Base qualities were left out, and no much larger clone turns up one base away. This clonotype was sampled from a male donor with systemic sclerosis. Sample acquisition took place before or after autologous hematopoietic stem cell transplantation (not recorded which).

For the CDR3, the sequence is CASGTGGYGDGTEAFF. At the DNA level, the sequence is TGTGCCAGCGGTACAGGGGGCTACGGTGACGGCACTGAAGCTTTCTTT. Recombination connected TRBV27 to TRBJ1-1; TRBD1 fits 9 bases in the junction. CDR1 and CDR2 are drawn from the germline V gene (reference sequence): MNHEY, SMNVEV. For this chain, trimming is 8 bases at the V end and 4 bases at the J end, and the number of junction bases without a gene match is 14. From its cysteine to its phenylalanine, the CDR3 spans 16 amino acids. Just CDR3 DNA is preserved here, 48 bases in frame from base 1.